A selection of T cell receptor beta chains follows, all from one sample in a study of vaccination and CD4 T cells after COVID-19. Their target antigens are unknown. TCRdb reprocessed the PCR reads via MiXCR and lists one record per CDR3 protein. The sample lists approximately 15,000 distinct CDR3 sequences; about 25% were seen once. Sequenced input: cultured CD4+ T cells from blood. The receptors were gathered from a human donor with COVID-19. The conserved cysteine and the conserved F or W are not part of the CDR3 here. D genes are given only for firm matches. Size is stated for part of the rows, as once, few or many counts, or as a class when the clone is expanded.

V gene	clone size	J gene	D gene	CDR3 protein
TRBV15	medium-sized	TRBJ1-2	-	ATSRGTGQGKGYT
TRBV23-1	few	TRBJ1-1	TRBD1	ASCWDRVNTEAF
TRBV7-9	few	TRBJ2-6	TRBD2	ASSLHLSAGVTSGANVLT
TRBV20-1	-	TRBJ1-3	-	SASGEGGGNTIY
TRBV6-5	once	TRBJ2-7	-	ASSYPGRGGTYEQY
TRBV25-1	few	TRBJ2-7	TRBD2	ASSGTSGNYEQY
TRBV6-2/TRBV6-3	-	TRBJ2-6	TRBD1	ASRRQGAEANVLT
TRBV19	-	TRBJ1-2	TRBD1	ASSIGRQGAAYGYT
TRBV7-8	-	TRBJ2-7	-	ASSLYPDPSSYEQY
TRBV7-3	few	TRBJ1-2	-	ASSLNSGMMGYT
TRBV19	medium-sized	TRBJ1-2	TRBD1	ASRDRALGYT
TRBV7-9	few	TRBJ2-2	TRBD1	ASSLRTGPTGELF
TRBV21-1	few	TRBJ2-2	-	ARVGDENTGELF
TRBV7-9	few	TRBJ1-2	-	ASSGLLYGYT
TRBV12-3/TRBV12-4	-	TRBJ1-5	-	ASSRTAGQKYNQPQH
TRBV28	-	TRBJ1-1	TRBD1	ASSTLDRGPTTEAF
TRBV28	-	TRBJ1-2	-	ATALLYYGYT
TRBV18	-	TRBJ1-6	-	ASSQYSDNSPLH
TRBV15	few	TRBJ2-5	-	ATSRDFGRTQETQY
TRBV18	-	TRBJ1-1	-	ASSLLVNSNTEAF
TRBV20-1	-	TRBJ1-2	TRBD1	SARGTGWDYGYT
TRBV20-1	few	TRBJ2-3	TRBD2	SARFVGGGVRTDTQY
TRBV24-1	medium-sized	TRBJ2-2	TRBD2	ATSDLASGEYTGELF
TRBV11-3	-	TRBJ2-6	-	ASSAGAPSSGANVLT
TRBV27	-	TRBJ2-3	-	ATGQGRGTDTQY
TRBV12-3/TRBV12-4	-	TRBJ2-7	-	ASSLTGTYEQY
TRBV20-1	few	TRBJ1-1	-	SARRGAVTEAF
TRBV5-5	-	TRBJ1-2	-	ASNRVGGAYGYT
TRBV6-2/TRBV6-3	once	TRBJ2-5	TRBD2	ASSHSASGYQETQY
TRBV18	-	TRBJ1-1	-	ASSERVGHTEAF
TRBV6-2/TRBV6-3	few	TRBJ1-4	TRBD1	ATKGQGREKLF
TRBV6-2/TRBV6-3	few	TRBJ2-7	TRBD2	ASSYRGGSGYEQY
TRBV19	-	TRBJ1-1	-	ASSLIRGNTEAF
TRBV20-1	-	TRBJ2-7	TRBD1	SARRWDSSYEQY
TRBV11-2	-	TRBJ1-4	-	ASRPTGTTNEKLF
TRBV23-1	few	TRBJ2-5	-	ASSQSPGRQETQY
TRBV20-1	-	TRBJ2-3	-	SAGLVPDTQY
TRBV6-2/TRBV6-3	-	TRBJ1-4	-	ASKLDGMGEKLF
TRBV5-1	-	TRBJ1-6	TRBD1	ASSIDREVSPLH
TRBV18	-	TRBJ1-4	TRBD1	ASSQEDRGNEKLF
TRBV19	medium-sized	TRBJ1-2	TRBD1	ASSDRGNYGYT
TRBV6-1	few	TRBJ2-6	TRBD1	ARGDRTSGANVLT
TRBV6-1	few	TRBJ2-7	-	ASSGDKTYEQY
TRBV5-1	-	TRBJ1-2	-	ASSLLPENYGYT
TRBV12-3/TRBV12-4	-	TRBJ2-7	TRBD1	ASSHTGGGYEQY
TRBV6-1	-	TRBJ1-2	-	ASRPQRSANYGYT
TRBV5-3	-	TRBJ2-5	-	ARRHGRVEAQY
TRBV20-1	medium-sized	TRBJ1-6	-	SARDRTTSSPLH
TRBV15	-	TRBJ2-3	-	ATSRGGTGPYTDTQY